This T cell receptor (beta chain) was retrieved from a study of blood T cell repertoires in COVID-19. Here immunoSEQ multiplex PCR was the method, and the copy in TCRdb shows in-frame clones only, minus some. This table holds over 90,000 clones, roughly 80% found once. This CDR3 has 16 residues. The V gene's germline CDR1 is LNHNV and CDR2 YYDKDF (reference sequence). The V end was cut by 5 bases, the J end by 0 bases, with 14 bases between. This TCR was recovered from an older man with active or convalescent COVID-19. What was sequenced was peripheral blood. This sequence joins TRBV15 and TRBJ2-1; weak D call: TRBD1 (5 bases). The CDR3 nucleotides read TGTGCCACCAGCGGCAGACAGATGAGCTCCTACAATGAGCAGTTCTTC. Translating it yields CATSGRQMSSYNEQFF.